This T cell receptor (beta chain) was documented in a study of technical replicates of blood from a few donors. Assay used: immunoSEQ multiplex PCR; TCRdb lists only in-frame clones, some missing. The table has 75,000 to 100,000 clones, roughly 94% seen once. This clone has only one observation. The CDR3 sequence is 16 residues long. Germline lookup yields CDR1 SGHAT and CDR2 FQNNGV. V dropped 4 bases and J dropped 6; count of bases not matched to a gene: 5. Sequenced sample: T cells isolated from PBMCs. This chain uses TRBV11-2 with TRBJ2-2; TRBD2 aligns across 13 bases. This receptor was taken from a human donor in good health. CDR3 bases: TGTGCCAGCAGCTCCTTCACTAGCGGGGGGGCCGGGGAGCTGTTTTTT. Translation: CASSSFTSGGAGELFF. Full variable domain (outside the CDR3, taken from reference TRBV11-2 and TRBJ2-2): EAGVAQSPRYKIIEKRQSVAFWCNPISGHATLYWYQQILGQGPKLLIQFQNNGVVDDSQLPKDRFSAERLKGVDSTLKIQPAKLEDSAVYLCASSSFTSGGAGELFFGEGSRLTVL.